These 24 T cell receptor beta chains came from one sample sequenced in a study of identical twins. Via MiXCR, TCRdb re-called the 5' RACE reads, giving one row per CDR3 protein. Among some 690,000 distinct CDR3 sequences listed, less than 25% were seen once. This sample was also put to use in a study of T cells expressing NK-cell markers.

The sample comprised PBMCs. The receptors stem from a woman younger than 30 in good health.

This clonotype was recorded a few times. This sequence joins TRBV12-3 or TRBV12-4 and TRBJ2-1; D gene ambiguous. V lost 2 bases to trimming and J lost 9 bases, with 14 bases between them. The CDR3 runs 14 residues. CDR3 sequence reads: CASSLIHPHREQFF. DNA of the CDR3: TGTGCCAGCAGTTTAATACACCCGCACCGTGAGCAGTTCTTC.

The V gene is TRBV11-3, the J gene TRBJ2-1; weak D call: TRBD2 (6 bases). The germline gives CDR1 SGHNT, CDR2 YENEEA. The CDR3 sequence is 17 residues long. The V gene lost 3 bases and the J gene lost 0 bases, with 15 bases spanning the gap. The CDR3 loop reads CASSLGPRDHSYNEQFF. CDR3 coding DNA: TGTGCCAGCAGCTTGGGACCGCGGGACCACTCCTACAATGAGCAGTTCTTC. Combining the CDR3 with reference TRBV11-3 and TRBJ2-1 gives the whole variable domain EAGVVQSPRYKIIEKKQPVAFWCNPISGHNTLYWYLQNLGQGPELLIRYENEEAVDDSQLPKDRFSAERLKGVDSTLKIQPAELGDSAVYLCASSLGPRDHSYNEQFFGPGTRLTVL.

The chain carries TRBV20-1 and TRBJ2-3, with 8 nucleotides matching TRBD2. The CDR3 is 15 amino acids. With V trimmed by 5 bases and J by 2 bases, 9 bases remained unmatched. Germline V lookup: CDR1 DFQATT, CDR2 SNEGSKA (reference sequence). CDR3 sequence: CSAPPVAGLTDTQYF. The CDR3 DNA reads TGCAGTGCTCCTCCCGTAGCGGGGCTCACAGATACGCAGTATTTT.

This sequence joins TRBV7-6 and TRBJ2-2, with 9 bases identical to TRBD2. With 5 bases clipped from V and 6 bases from J, the junction kept 4 bases outside the gene matches. CDR1 SGHVS and CDR2 FNYEAQ come from the germline V gene. CDR3 length equals 14 residues. The CDR3 DNA sequence: TGTGCCAGCAGCCGGACTAGCGTGCCCGGGGAGCTGTTTTTT. Translating it yields CASSRTSVPGELFF.

The sample holds one count of this clonotype. V and J are TRBV20-1 and TRBJ2-1; D ambiguous. The V end lost 6 bases, the J end lost 4 bases, and 10 bases lay between the germline ends. This CDR3 contains 12 residues. CDR1 is DFQATT, CDR2 SNEGSKA, per germline (reference sequence). The CDR3 DNA is TGCAGTGCCCACCCCCGGTACAATGAGCAGTTCTTC. As protein: CSAHPRYNEQFF.

The chain is built from TRBV12-3 or TRBV12-4 and TRBJ2-2; a possible D gene is TRBD2 (5 bases). Trimming took 5 bases from V and 4 from J, leaving 20 bases between them. The CDR3 loop spans 17 amino acids. CDR3 protein: CASSPAPDSRFTGELFF. The CDR3 nucleotides are TGTGCCAGCAGTCCCGCCCCGGACTCCCGTTTCACCGGGGAGCTGTTTTTT.

J is TRBJ2-7 and V is TRBV7-3, with D possibly TRBD1 on 5 matching bases. This CDR3 region has 15 residues. Trimming took 5 bases from V and 4 from J, leaving 18 bases between them. CDR1 is SGHTA, CDR2 FQGTGA, per germline. The CDR3: CASSRIQTDLYEQYF. DNA of the CDR3: TGTGCCAGCAGCCGAATTCAGACAGACTTATACGAGCAGTACTTC.

This clonotype was counted a few times. The chain joins TRBV7-7 to TRBJ2-2, with 8 bases fitting TRBD2. V lost 4 bases to trimming and J lost 3 bases; unmatched junction nucleotides: 16. The CDR3 is 19 residues long. CDR1 is SSHAT, CDR2 FNYEAQ, per germline (reference sequence). CDR3 region: CASSYETHAGGKDTGELFF. CDR3 coding DNA: TGTGCCAGCAGCTACGAGACTCATGCGGGAGGAAAGGACACCGGGGAGCTGTTTTTT.

This clonotype showed up just a few times. This chain connects TRBV5-1 to TRBJ2-7, with D unclear. The length of the CDR3 is 13 residues. Trimming shortened V by 7 bases and J by 3 bases, and 14 bases separated the two germline ends. Germline CDR1 and CDR2: SGHRS and YFSETQ. CDR3 DNA: TGCGCCAGCCGGGCTAGGAAGGACTACGAGCAGTACTTC. It translates to CASRARKDYEQYF.

This clonotype was detected many times. The J gene is TRBJ2-7, the V gene TRBV10-1, with no clear D. Germline CDR1 reads WNHNN; CDR2 reads SYGVQD (reference sequence). The CDR3 runs 13 residues. The V end lost 4 bases, the J end lost 0 bases, and 7 bases lay between the germline ends. The CDR3 nucleotides read TGCGCCAGCAGTGTCCGTCCCTCCTACGAGCAGTACTTC. It codes for CASSVRPSYEQYF.

The rearrangement uses TRBV29-1 and TRBJ1-1, with 7 nucleotides matching TRBD1. J was trimmed by 5 bases and V by 6 bases; bases with no gene match: 12. The length of the CDR3 is 14 residues. Germline V CDR1 and CDR2: SQVTM, ANQGSEA. The CDR3 DNA follows: TGCAGCGTGAATTCTATCAGGGGGGCGACTGAAGCTTTCTTT. This sequence encodes CSVNSIRGATEAFF.

This clonotype has ten or more counts. One junction end disagrees with the germline gene, perhaps due to a read error. This chain joins TRBV29-1 and TRBJ1-1; D remains unclear. The CDR3 sequence is 9 residues long. Germline V gene data show CDR1 as SQVTM and CDR2 as ANQGSEA. Written as DNA, the CDR3 is TGCAGCGCCGGACTGGGCCCCATCTTT. It encodes CSAGLGPIF.

This clonotype occurred many times. The rearrangement joins TRBV12-3 or TRBV12-4 to TRBJ2-3; 9 bases agree with TRBD2. The trim removed 6 bases at V and 1 base at J, leaving 8 bases unmatched. The CDR3 length is 16 residues. CDR3 coding DNA: TGTGCCAGCAGCTCAAGCGGGGGGTCGGGCACAGATACGCAGTATTTT. Protein product: CASSSSGGSGTDTQYF.

J is TRBJ2-1 and V is TRBV5-1; D is uncertain. Trimming took off 0 bases at V and 10 bases at J, with 17 bases between the two ends. CDR1 SGHRS and CDR2 YFSETQ come from the germline V gene. The CDR3 sequence is 15 residues long. CDR3 bases: TGCGCCAGCAGCTTGGAGAAGCAGGCGTTGGGCGAGCAGTTCTTC. This sequence encodes CASSLEKQALGEQFF.

The table lists this clonotype with a few counts. V and J are TRBV5-1 and TRBJ1-5; D ambiguous. Trimming removed 4 bases from V and 2 bases from J, with 10 bases in between. This CDR3 contains 14 residues. Germline V gene lookup returns CDR1 SGHRS and CDR2 YFSETQ. The CDR3 loop reads CASSVSGGNQPQHF. CDR3 DNA: TGCGCCAGCAGCGTCAGCGGGGGCAATCAGCCCCAGCATTTT. Using reference TRBV5-1 and TRBJ1-5 for the parts outside the CDR3, the full variable domain is KAGVTQTPRYLIKTRGQQVTLSCSPISGHRSVSWYQQTPGQGLQFLFEYFSETQRNKGNFPGRFSGRQFSNSRSEMNVSTLELGDSALYLCASSVSGGNQPQHFGDGTRLSIL.

This clonotype was seen more than once but under ten times. V and J are TRBV20-1 and TRBJ2-1; D may be TRBD2 (6 bases). The CDR3 is 14 amino acids. Germline CDR1 and CDR2: DFQATT and SNEGSKA (reference sequence). Trimming stripped 2 bases from V and 5 bases from J, with 13 bases between. CDR3 amino acids: CSARPRDLHNEQFF. For the CDR3, the DNA is TGCAGTGCTAGACCCCGGGACTTACACAATGAGCAGTTCTTC.

This clonotype was seen a few times. The chain recombines TRBV20-1 with TRBJ1-5; the D is unclear. Germline V gives CDR1 DFQATT, CDR2 SNEGSKA (reference sequence). This CDR3 has 15 residues. The ends were cut back, 5 bases at V and 0 bases at J, with 14 bases in the middle. CDR3 in amino acids: CSAGLTGYSNQPQHF. CDR3 DNA: TGCAGTGCTGGATTGACTGGTTATAGCAATCAGCCCCAGCATTTT.

This clonotype was recorded many times. The chain combines TRBV5-6 with TRBJ1-5; D gene uncertain. V was shortened by 2 bases and J by 7 bases, with 7 bases between the two germline ends. Germline-derived CDR1 and CDR2 are SGHDT and YYEEEE. The CDR3 length is 12 residues. This chain's CDR3 is CASSFAGQPQHF. The CDR3 DNA follows: TGTGCCAGCAGCTTTGCTGGACAGCCCCAGCATTTT.

This clonotype occurred many times. V gene TRBV29-1 combines with J gene TRBJ1-1; unclear D gene. This CDR3 has 11 amino acids. Germline-derived CDR1 and CDR2 are SQVTM and ANQGSEA. V lost 4 bases and J 7 bases, leaving 10 bases between the germline ends. The CDR3 here is CSVASPLEAFF. The DNA for the CDR3 is TGCAGCGTTGCGTCGCCTCTTGAAGCTTTCTTT. Variable domain in full (rest from reference TRBV29-1 and TRBJ1-1): SAVISQKPSRDICQRGTSLTIQCQVDSQVTMMFWYRQQPGQSLTLIATANQGSEATYESGFVIDKFPISRPNLTFSTLTVSNMSPEDSSIYLCSVASPLEAFFGQGTRLTVV.

The chain joins TRBV10-2 to TRBJ2-7; 12 bases map to TRBD2. V was pared by 8 bases and J by 0 bases, with 5 bases of the junction left unmatched. Germline V CDR1 and CDR2: WSHSY, SAAADI. The CDR3 extends over 15 amino acids. In nucleotides, the CDR3 is TGCGCCAGCCGCAGACTAGCGGGAGACTCCTACGAGCAGTACTTC. It codes for CASRRLAGDSYEQYF.

The chain employs TRBV5-1 and TRBJ2-7; 9 bases are shared with TRBD2. J lost 5 bases, V lost 2 bases, and 8 bases had no gene match. The germline V gene encodes CDR1 SGHRS and CDR2 YFSETQ. CDR3 length: 15 residues. CDR3 DNA sequence: TGCGCCAGCAGCTTCAGTCTAGCGGGAACCGACGAGCAGTACTTC. Translation gives CASSFSLAGTDEQYF. Filled out from reference TRBV5-1 and TRBJ2-7, the complete variable domain reads KAGVTQTPRYLIKTRGQQVTLSCSPISGHRSVSWYQQTPGQGLQFLFEYFSETQRNKGNFPGRFSGRQFSNSRSEMNVSTLELGDSALYLCASSFSLAGTDEQYFGPGTRLTVT.

This clonotype was detected a few times. The chain couples TRBV7-9 to TRBJ2-1; a weak D match, TRBD2 (6 bases). The germline gives CDR1 SEHNR, CDR2 FQNEAQ (reference sequence). The CDR3 is 15 amino acids. The V end lost 5 bases, the J end lost 1 base, and 12 bases lay between the germline ends. CDR3 sequence reads: CASSHRGGSYNEQFF. The CDR3, as DNA: TGTGCCAGCAGCCACCGTGGGGGGTCCTACAATGAGCAGTTCTTC.

This clonotype was detected a few times. This chain uses TRBV20-1 with TRBJ2-3; 7 nucleotides align to TRBD2. The CDR3 contains 15 residues. V lost 6 bases to trimming and J lost 1 base; unmatched junction nucleotides: 10. In germline, CDR1 is DFQATT, CDR2 SNEGSKA (reference sequence). CDR3 nucleotides: TGCAGTGCAACCTTGGGCCGGGGGGGCACAGATACGCAGTATTTT. This codes for CSATLGRGGTDTQYF.

There are a few counts of this clonotype. The CDR3 reads CASSQERTSGGTDTQYF. The CDR3 region has the DNA TGTGCCAGCAGCCAAGAGAGGACTAGCGGCGGCACAGATACGCAGTATTTT. The gene calls are TRBV3-1 and TRBJ2-3, with TRBD2 matching 10 bases. This CDR3 is 17 amino acids long. CDR1 LGHDT and CDR2 YNNKEL come from the germline V gene (reference sequence). After removal of 0 bases from V and 1 base from J, the junction contained 4 bases not matched to a gene.